These 20 T cell receptor beta chains originate from one sample sequenced in a study of T cell responses to AZD1222 COVID-19 vaccine. Profiled with immunoSEQ multiplex PCR; TCRdb holds only in-frame clones, not every one. Of about 30,000 clones listed, 85% to 95% are singletons. The source was peripheral blood, collected on day 0 of AZD1222 vaccination. Every receptor here comes from an adult in good health.

V is TRBV4-2 and J is TRBJ1-2; perhaps TRBD1 as D (6 bases). Trimming took off 4 bases at V and 4 bases at J, with 16 bases between the two ends. Germline assignment: CDR1 LGHNA and CDR2 YNFKEQ. The CDR3 is 15 residues long. CDR3 sequence (DNA): TGTGCCAGCAGCCCCCTCGGACAGACTCTCTATGGCTACACCTTC. The encoded protein is CASSPLGQTLYGYTF.

V gene TRBV10-3 combines with J gene TRBJ1-4, with 7 bases identical to TRBD1. Germline V gene sequence: CDR1 ENHRY, CDR2 SYGVKD. The CDR3 sequence is 19 residues long. V lost 0 bases, J lost 0 bases, and 10 bases stayed unmatched. The CDR3 nucleotides are TGTGCCATCAGTGAGTCCGAACCGACAGGGCTAACAACTAATGAAAAACTGTTTTTT. Encoded protein: CAISESEPTGLTTNEKLFF.

This sequence joins TRBV12-5 and TRBJ2-6, with D perhaps TRBD2 (6 bases). Trimming pared 6 bases from V and 4 bases from J, leaving 13 bases between. Germline V gene data show CDR1 as LGHNT and CDR2 as FRNRAP. The CDR3 consists of 15 residues. The CDR3 loop is CASGLASGGANVLTF. The CDR3 bases are TGTGCTAGTGGCCTAGCGTCAGGAGGGGCCAACGTCCTGACTTTC. Drawing the rest from reference TRBV12-5 and TRBJ2-6, the complete variable domain is DARVTQTPRHKVTEMGQEVTMRCQPILGHNTVFWYRQTMMQGLELLAYFRNRAPLDDSGMPKDRFSAEMPDATLATLKIQPSEPRDSAVYFCASGLASGGANVLTFGAGSRLTVL.

The chain joins TRBV15 to TRBJ1-2; TRBD1 matches at 7 bases. This CDR3 contains 12 residues. The J segment lost 6 bases and the V segment lost 10 bases, leaving 8 bases of the junction unmatched. The V gene's germline CDR1 is LNHNV and CDR2 YYDKDF (reference sequence). The chain's CDR3 is CAIQEGGNGYTF. The CDR3 coding sequence is TGTGCCATTCAGGAAGGGGGCAATGGCTACACCTTC. Supplemented by reference TRBV15 and TRBJ1-2, the full variable domain reads DAMVIQNPRYQVTQFGKPVTLSCSQTLNHNVMYWYQQKSSQAPKLLFHYYDKDFNNEADTPDNFQSRRPNTSFCFLDIRSPGLGDTAMYLCAIQEGGNGYTFGSGTRLTVV.

The chain carries TRBV6-2 or TRBV6-3 and TRBJ2-3; 9 nucleotides align to TRBD2. The CDR3 contains 18 residues. Germline V lookup: CDR1 MNHEY, CDR2 SVGEGT. V lost 5 bases, J lost 1 base, and 13 bases stayed unmatched. This CDR3 reads CASSPPPSLAGRTDTQYF. In DNA, the CDR3 is TGTGCCAGCAGTCCCCCCCCCTCACTAGCGGGCCGCACAGATACGCAGTATTTT.

This rearrangement joins TRBV6-5 to TRBJ2-1, with D maybe TRBD2 (5 bases). Between the trimmed V and J ends, which lost 3 bases and 8 bases, there was a span of 11 bases. Germline V gene lookup returns CDR1 MNHEY and CDR2 SVGAGI. This CDR3 has 13 amino acids. The CDR3 nucleotides are TGTGCCAGCAGTTATATGATGCGGGATGAGCAGTTCTTC. Translated: CASSYMMRDEQFF.

This sequence joins TRBV6-5 and TRBJ2-7, with no clear D. The CDR3 has 14 residues. Germline lookup yields CDR1 MNHEY and CDR2 SVGAGI. Trimming removed 7 bases from V and 0 bases from J, with 13 bases in between. CDR3 DNA sequence: TGTGCCAGCAACTACGGACCTAGCTCCTACGAGCAGTACTTC. Encoded protein: CASNYGPSSYEQYF.

In its sample, this clone was seen once. The rearrangement links TRBV4-1 to TRBJ2-3; TRBD1 agrees at 7 bases. The trim removed 0 bases at V and 8 bases at J, leaving 11 bases unmatched. Per germline, CDR1 MGHRA and CDR2 YSYEKL. The CDR3 consists of 16 residues. The CDR3 DNA is TGCGCCAGCAGCCAAGATCGACAGGGTCGGATCATTACGCAGTATTTT. It is translated as CASSQDRQGRIITQYF.

The rearrangement links TRBV11-2 to TRBJ1-2; no firm D call. V gave up 1 base and J gave up 8 bases, with 11 bases separating them. Per the germline V gene, CDR1 is SGHAT and CDR2 is FQNNGV. The CDR3 is 13 amino acids. CDR3 DNA sequence: TGTGCCAGCAGCTTAGCCAACTCCGGAGGCTACACCTTC. Its translation is CASSLANSGGYTF. Combining the CDR3 with reference TRBV11-2 and TRBJ1-2 gives the whole variable domain EAGVAQSPRYKIIEKRQSVAFWCNPISGHATLYWYQQILGQGPKLLIQFQNNGVVDDSQLPKDRFSAERLKGVDSTLKIQPAKLEDSAVYLCASSLANSGGYTFGSGTRLTVV.

V gene TRBV9 combines with J gene TRBJ2-6; D not resolved. Germline V gene data show CDR1 as SGDLS and CDR2 as YYNGEE. Trimming shortened V by 2 bases and J by 0 bases, and 9 bases separated the two germline ends. The CDR3 is 16 amino acids. Here the CDR3 DNA reads TGTGCCAGCAGCGTCGACCCATACTCTGGGGCCAACGTCCTGACTTTC. Its protein is CASSVDPYSGANVLTF. The whole variable domain, remainder taken from reference TRBV9 and TRBJ2-6, is DSGVTQTPKHLITATGQRVTLRCSPRSGDLSVYWYQQSLDQGLQFLIQYYNGEERAKGNILERFSAQQFPDLHSELNLSSLELGDSALYFCASSVDPYSGANVLTFGAGSRLTVL.

This chain links TRBV5-1 with TRBJ1-1, with 9 positions matching TRBD1. This CDR3 is 15 amino acids long. CDR1 is SGHRS and CDR2 is YFSETQ in the germline V gene. V shed 1 base, J shed 5 bases, and the junction held 6 bases outside the gene matches. The CDR3 DNA follows: TGCGCCAGCAGCTTGTCCACAGGGGGCGGGACTGAAGCTTTCTTT. This encodes CASSLSTGGGTEAFF.

The chain couples TRBV11-3 to TRBJ2-1; 7 nucleotides agree with TRBD2. V trimming: 5 bases; J trimming: 8 bases; junction bases outside the gene matches: 18. This CDR3 is 17 amino acids long. The germline V gene has CDR1 SGHNT and CDR2 YENEEA. For the CDR3, the DNA is TGTGCCAGCAGCCCCTCCGGACTAGGGCGGAGGCCCGATGAGCAGTTCTTC. The encoded protein is CASSPSGLGRRPDEQFF.

V is TRBV11-2 and J is TRBJ1-2; TRBD1 might be the D (6 bases). V was trimmed by 2 bases and J by 7 bases, leaving 11 bases between them. This CDR3 contains 13 residues. Germline CDR1 is SGHAT and CDR2 is FQNNGV. The CDR3 sequence: CASSLLQGSGYTF. DNA of the CDR3: TGTGCCAGCAGCTTACTACAGGGAAGTGGCTACACCTTC.

V is TRBV30 and J is TRBJ2-7; the D call may be TRBD1 or TRBD2 (6 bases each). Germline V gives CDR1 GTSNPN, CDR2 SVGIG (reference sequence). V lost 4 bases and J lost 2, with 18 bases in between. CDR3 length: 15 amino acids. This CDR3 is CAWKGGGGLAYEQYF. The DNA of the CDR3 is TGTGCCTGGAAGGGGGGAGGCGGCCTCGCCTACGAGCAGTACTTC.

The chain couples TRBV27 to TRBJ1-2; D is unclear. Trimming took off 2 bases at V and 3 bases at J, with 16 bases between the two ends. The CDR3 runs 16 residues. Germline V gene sequence: CDR1 MNHEY, CDR2 SMNVEV (reference sequence). The CDR3 DNA follows: TGTGCCAGCAGTTTACGCTCGGCGGGTCGATACTATGGCTACACCTTC. Amino acids: CASSLRSAGRYYGYTF.

The rearrangement links TRBV6-5 to TRBJ2-7; 7 positions agree with TRBD1. The V gene end was trimmed by 6 bases and the J gene end by 6 bases; junction bases not matched to a gene: 11. This CDR3 region has 14 residues. Germline CDR1 is MNHEY and CDR2 is SVGAGI. The CDR3 bases are TGTGCCAGCAGACCCCAGACAGGGCCGGGCGAGCAGTACTTC. Translating it yields CASRPQTGPGEQYF.

The chain joins TRBV7-8 to TRBJ2-7; 10 nucleotides line up with TRBD2. CDR1 and CDR2 from the germline V gene are SGHVS and FQNEAQ. This CDR3 region has 15 residues. Losses at the gene ends were 1 base for V and 1 base for J; bases not matched to a gene: 1. CDR3 protein: CASSLGTSGSYEQYF. CDR3 DNA: TGTGCCAGCAGCTTAGGGACTAGCGGATCCTACGAGCAGTACTTC. Variable domain in full (rest from reference TRBV7-8 and TRBJ2-7): GAGVSQSPRYKVAKRGQDVALRCDPISGHVSLFWYQQALGQGPEFLTYFQNEAQLDKSGLPSDRFFAERPEGSVSTLKIQRTQQEDSAVYLCASSLGTSGSYEQYFGPGTRLTVT.

The chain has TRBV4-1 and TRBJ2-2, with 8 bases that match TRBD2. This CDR3 comprises 17 residues. Germline V gives CDR1 MGHRA, CDR2 YSYEKL. Trimming cost V 0 bases and J 5 bases; bases outside gene matches: 8. The CDR3 sequence: CASSQDWSGSRTGELFF. CDR3 bases: TGCGCCAGCAGCCAAGATTGGAGCGGGAGTAGGACCGGGGAGCTGTTTTTT.

This sequence joins TRBV7-9 and TRBJ2-2; the D gene is possibly TRBD2 (6 bases). Deletions cut 5 bases from V and 2 bases from J, with 18 bases between. Germline CDR1 is SEHNR and CDR2 is FQNEAQ (reference sequence). This CDR3 has 17 residues. CDR3 residues: CASSRKSASDNTGELFF. CDR3 coding DNA: TGTGCCAGCAGCCGGAAGTCTGCTAGCGATAACACCGGGGAGCTGTTTTTT.

This sequence joins TRBV4-1 and TRBJ2-5; D is unresolved. This CDR3 contains 16 residues. Looked up from germline, CDR1 is MGHRA and CDR2 is YSYEKL. Trimming took 0 bases from V and 1 from J, leaving 12 bases between them. The CDR3 loop reads CASSQEGRLGQETQYF. CDR3 nucleotide sequence: TGCGCCAGCAGCCAAGAAGGACGCCTGGGCCAAGAGACCCAGTACTTC.